One sample yielded the 23 T cell receptor beta chains listed below, sequenced in a study of blood T cell repertoires in COVID-19. Using immunoSEQ multiplex PCR, the repertoire was profiled, and TCRdb retains in-frame clones only, with some absent. In the table there are approximately 210,000 clones, around 80% of which are singletons. The source material was peripheral blood. The receptors were gathered from a human donor in a cohort sampled during active COVID-19.

The CDR3 region has the DNA TGTGCCAGTAGTCAAGGGCCTGCGGGCTATGGCTACACCTTC. As protein: CASSQGPAGYGYTF. The J gene is TRBJ1-2, the V gene TRBV19; no firm D call. V dropped 5 bases and J dropped 4 bases, with 14 bases sitting between them. Looked up from germline, CDR1 is LNHDA and CDR2 is SQIVND (reference sequence). CDR3 size: 14 residues.

In its sample, this clone was seen once. The chain combines TRBV19 with TRBJ2-7; TRBD2 aligns across 9 bases. Unmatched junction bases numbered 11, after V lost 6 bases and J lost 5 bases. The CDR3 has 15 amino acids. Germline lookup yields CDR1 LNHDA and CDR2 SQIVND (reference sequence). The CDR3 is CASSSLGLAIHEQYF. DNA for the CDR3: TGTGCCAGTAGCAGCTTGGGACTAGCAATCCACGAGCAGTACTTC.

The V gene is TRBV5-5, the J gene TRBJ1-2; D remains ambiguous. The V gene lost 1 base and the J gene lost 4 bases, with 11 bases spanning the gap. Germline V gene lookup returns CDR1 SGHKS and CDR2 YYEKEE (reference sequence). The CDR3 sequence is 14 residues long. In DNA form, the CDR3 reads TGTGCCAGCAGCTTGTTACCGGGTTCCTATGGCTACACCTTC. Its protein product is CASSLLPGSYGYTF.

V gene TRBV29-1 combines with J gene TRBJ1-2; no reliable D call. The CDR3 is 9 amino acids. Germline V gene lookup returns CDR1 SQVTM and CDR2 ANQGSEA. With 5 bases removed from V and 6 bases from J, the gap between germline ends came to 4 bases. The CDR3, as DNA: TGCAGCGTTTTCGATGGCTACACCTTC. Its translation is CSVFDGYTF.

This clone is a singleton in its sample. This chain connects TRBV5-1 to TRBJ2-1; 10 nucleotides match TRBD1. The V gene's germline CDR1 is SGHRS and CDR2 YFSETQ. V trimming: 0 bases; J trimming: 6 bases; junction bases outside the gene matches: 6. The CDR3 totals 16 residues. Written as DNA, the CDR3 is TGCGCCAGCAGCTTGGGAGGGACAGGGGTGTTCAATGAGCAGTTCTTC. This sequence encodes CASSLGGTGVFNEQFF. The variable domain in full, with the rest retrieved from reference TRBV5-1 and TRBJ2-1, is KAGVTQTPRYLIKTRGQQVTLSCSPISGHRSVSWYQQTPGQGLQFLFEYFSETQRNKGNFPGRFSGRQFSNSRSEMNVSTLELGDSALYLCASSLGGTGVFNEQFFGPGTRLTVL.

The chain couples TRBV9 to TRBJ2-2; D is ambiguous. The CDR3 loop spans 15 amino acids. CDR1 is SGDLS and CDR2 is YYNGEE in the germline V gene. Trimming took off 2 bases at V and 6 bases at J, with 14 bases between the two ends. The CDR3 reads CASSVGSTSAGELFF. The CDR3 DNA reads TGTGCCAGCAGCGTCGGTAGCACGTCTGCCGGGGAGCTGTTTTTT.

The chain carries TRBV29-1 and TRBJ1-2; D is perhaps TRBD1 (5 bases). The V and J ends lost 0 bases and 7 bases respectively, with 15 bases between them. The CDR3 covers 14 residues. CDR1 SQVTM and CDR2 ANQGSEA come from the germline V gene. The chain's CDR3 is CSVEEGPGYFGYTF. In DNA form, the CDR3 reads TGCAGCGTTGAAGAAGGACCAGGGTATTTTGGCTACACCTTC.

This rearrangement joins TRBV18 to TRBJ2-2; D is ambiguous. Trimming left V 3 bases short and J 2 bases short, with 7 bases between. Germline CDR1 KGHSH, CDR2 LQKENI. This CDR3 has 14 amino acids. The CDR3 DNA is TGTGCCAGCTCACCGGCAGGAAACACCGGGGAGCTGTTTTTT. Translation: CASSPAGNTGELFF.

The chain carries TRBV3-1 (or the pseudogene TRBV3-2) and TRBJ2-5, with TRBD1 matching over 9 bases. With 7 bases clipped from V and 5 bases from J, the junction kept 8 bases outside the gene matches. Germline CDR1 reads LGHDT; CDR2 reads YNNKEL (reference sequence). The CDR3 has 14 amino acids. CDR3 amino acids: CASKRTGEGETQYF. In DNA, the CDR3 is TGTGCCAGCAAGCGGACAGGGGAGGGGGAGACCCAGTACTTC.

The chain carries TRBV24-1 and TRBJ1-4; no clear D gene. The CDR3 runs to 16 residues. CDR1 is KGHDR, CDR2 SFDVKD, per germline. The germline V and J ends were trimmed by 3 bases and 7 bases, with 17 bases remaining between them. Here the CDR3 reads CATSDPSPGIGEKLFF. CDR3 DNA: TGTGCCACCAGTGATCCTTCTCCGGGAATCGGTGAAAAACTGTTTTTT.

The V call is TRBV18, the J call TRBJ1-1, with 7 bases fitting TRBD1. V lost 8 bases to trimming and J lost 7 bases; unmatched junction nucleotides: 13. Germline CDR1 reads KGHSH; CDR2 reads LQKENI. The CDR3 length is 14 residues. The DNA for the CDR3 is TGTGCCAGCACCCCCCTACAGGGGAACGGTGAAGCTTTCTTT. As protein: CASTPLQGNGEAFF.

The CDR3 nucleotides are TGTGCCAGCAGAAAGGACAGCATCTATGGCTACACCTTC. Its translation is CASRKDSIYGYTF. The chain links TRBV7-2 to TRBJ1-2; maybe TRBD1 (6 bases). The CDR3 is 13 residues long. Trimming took 6 bases from V and 4 from J, leaving 12 bases between them. The V gene's germline CDR1 is SGHTA and CDR2 FQGNSA.

This clone has a single count. The V call is TRBV24-1, the J call TRBJ1-1; D call uncertain. Trimming cost V 1 base and J 8 bases, with 7 bases left between them. CDR1 is KGHDR and CDR2 is SFDVKD in the germline V gene. The CDR3 runs 12 residues. CDR3 sequence reads: CATSDFGREAFF. Here the CDR3 DNA reads TGTGCCACCAGTGATTTCGGCAGGGAAGCTTTCTTT.

The V gene is TRBV3-1 (or the pseudogene TRBV3-2), the J gene TRBJ2-1; 8 nucleotides agree with TRBD2. The CDR3 spans 15 residues. In germline, CDR1 is LGHDT, CDR2 YNNKEL (reference sequence). The junction had 7 bases not matched to a gene; V was cut back by 3 bases and J by 6 bases. The CDR3, as DNA: TGTGCCAGCAGCCAGTCACTAGCGGTTATCAATGAGCAGTTCTTC. Translated, it gives CASSQSLAVINEQFF.

The chain has TRBV19 and TRBJ2-2, with 11 positions matching TRBD1. The CDR3 spans 15 residues. The V gene's germline CDR1 is LNHDA and CDR2 SQIVND (reference sequence). V was pared by 9 bases and J by 9 bases, with 12 bases of the junction left unmatched. DNA of the CDR3: TGTGCCAGCACCCTCGGGACAGGGGGTCGGAGGGAGCTGTTTTTT. Protein product: CASTLGTGGRRELFF.

V usage is TRBV27 and J usage is TRBJ2-1; TRBD1 agrees at 9 bases. Germline CDR1 reads MNHEY; CDR2 reads SMNVEV (reference sequence). V lost 5 bases, J lost 6 bases, and 8 bases stayed unmatched. This CDR3 has 15 residues. The CDR3 DNA sequence: TGTGCCAGCAGTCCTCGGACAGGGGCAGGCAATGAGCAGTTCTTC. Its protein is CASSPRTGAGNEQFF.

V and J are TRBV2 and TRBJ2-6; no clear D gene. Germline CDR1 SNHLY, CDR2 FYNNEI. Trimming stripped 6 bases from V and 1 base from J, with 13 bases between. CDR3 size: 16 residues. CDR3 coding DNA: TGTGCCAGCAGCCAAAGGCGGCCATCTGGGGCCAACGTCCTGACTTTC. It encodes CASSQRRPSGANVLTF.

The chain combines TRBV2 with TRBJ1-5; perhaps TRBD1 as D (5 bases). This CDR3 has 13 amino acids. V was pared by 6 bases and J by 4 bases, with 10 bases between. Germline CDR1 SNHLY, CDR2 FYNNEI. In DNA form, the CDR3 reads TGTGCCAGCAGAGATGACAGAAATCAGCCCCAGCATTTT. It encodes CASRDDRNQPQHF.

This sequence joins TRBV5-1 and TRBJ2-1; possibly TRBD2 for D (6 bases). The V gene's germline CDR1 is SGHRS and CDR2 YFSETQ. V was shortened by 0 bases and J by 6 bases, with 10 bases between the two germline ends. This CDR3 is built from 14 residues. The CDR3 region has the DNA TGCGCCAGCAGCTTGGCGGACTATGGCAATGAGCAGTTCTTC. Protein sequence: CASSLADYGNEQFF.

This rearrangement joins TRBV5-6 to TRBJ2-4; 9 nucleotides match TRBD2. V was pared by 6 bases and J by 1 base, with 11 bases of the junction left unmatched. This CDR3 region has 17 residues. CDR1 is SGHDT and CDR2 is YYEEEE in the germline V gene. CDR3 sequence reads: CASTSFSSGTAKNIQYF. CDR3 sequence (DNA): TGTGCCAGCACCAGCTTCTCTAGCGGGACTGCCAAAAACATTCAGTACTTC.

The V and J genes are TRBV4-1 and TRBJ1-5, with D uncertain. Germline values: CDR1 MGHRA, CDR2 YSYEKL. The germline V and J ends were trimmed by 1 base and 7 bases, with 14 bases remaining between them. The CDR3 covers 15 residues. The CDR3 sequence: CASSQGPARGQPQHF. DNA for the CDR3: TGCGCCAGCAGCCAAGGCCCCGCCCGAGGACAGCCCCAGCATTTT.

The chain recombines TRBV30 with TRBJ1-5; D not resolved. Germline CDR1 reads GTSNPN; CDR2 reads SVGIG (reference sequence). CDR3 length: 15 amino acids. The V gene lost 2 bases and the J gene lost 3 bases, with 14 bases spanning the gap. CDR3 sequence (DNA): TGTGCCTGGAGTAGAGGGCAGATCTTCAATCAGCCCCAGCATTTT. It is translated as CAWSRGQIFNQPQHF.

The V gene is TRBV7-3, the J gene TRBJ2-3; D may be TRBD2 (6 bases). Germline V lookup: CDR1 SGHTA, CDR2 FQGTGA. Trimming stripped 3 bases from V and 2 bases from J, with 9 bases between. The CDR3 is made up of 14 amino acids. The CDR3 spells CASSFGGSTDTQYF. DNA of the CDR3: TGTGCCAGCAGCTTCGGGGGTTCCACAGATACGCAGTATTTT.